This T cell receptor (beta chain) was sequenced for a study of molecular identifiers for immune sequencing clone quantification. Overall study results and limits: Spiked TCR RNA from one Jurkat cell reportedly showed up when mixed among 950,000 to 1,000,000 naive cells.

The count of this clonotype is one. What it binds is not known. Trimming took off 4 bases at V and 8 bases at J, with 17 bases between the two ends. The CDR3 spans 15 residues. Germline loops: CDR1 MNHEY, CDR2 SMNVEV (reference sequence). Sorted naive CD8 T cells, roughly 19,000 to 1,100,000, were sequenced from 10%, 30% or 50% RNA. Based on a CD8+CD4-CCR7+CD45RA+ profile, naive CD8 T cells were sorted. With listed TCR primers and previously described methods, bulk TCR libraries were prepared. MiXCR, applied by TCRdb to the PCR reads, yields one record per CDR3 protein. The sample lists about 510,000 distinct CDR3 sequences; about a fifth were seen once.

The sample consisted of naive CD8+ T cells from blood, with Jurkat cell RNA spiked in. Subset here: FACS-sorted CD8+CD4-CCR7+CD45RA+ naive T cells. V is TRBV27 and J is TRBJ1-4; no definite D call. The clonotype was recovered from a human donor in good health. Some libraries in this study had Jurkat cell RNA spiked in. The CDR3 nucleotides read TGTGCCAGCAGTTCCGATGACGGGGTTAGGGAAAAACTGTTTTTT. Encoded protein: CASSSDDGVREKLFF.